The clone carrying this T cell receptor (beta chain) was observed a handful of times. Antigen unknown. The data are from a study of cytomegalovirus exposure and HLA in healthy donors. General observations from the study: Reports indicated that the classifier achieved high specificity and sensitivity in diagnosing cytomegalovirus status. The study listed 150 to 200 cytomegalovirus-associated TCR beta chains. Associated with HLA alleles at 0.05 false discovery rate in a later analysis were some 16,000 TCR beta sequences.

V dropped 4 bases and J dropped 2; count of bases not matched to a gene: 6. This CDR3 is 15 amino acids long. Per germline, CDR1 SGHRS and CDR2 YFSETQ. The primer mix had 60 Vbeta and 13 Jbeta primers. Measured with immunoSEQ multiplex PCR; TCRdb has only the in-frame clones, and not every one. The sample shows 200,000 or so clones, around four fifths of them seen only once. The origin of this receptor is a woman between 18 and 29 years old in good health and CMV-seronegative. The V call is TRBV5-1, the J call TRBJ2-3; 8 bases are a match to TRBD2. Sequencing was done on a sample of PBMCs. CDR3 DNA sequence: TGCGCCAGCAGCACTGTAGCGGGACCCACAGATACGCAGTATTTT. Translation gives CASSTVAGPTDTQYF.